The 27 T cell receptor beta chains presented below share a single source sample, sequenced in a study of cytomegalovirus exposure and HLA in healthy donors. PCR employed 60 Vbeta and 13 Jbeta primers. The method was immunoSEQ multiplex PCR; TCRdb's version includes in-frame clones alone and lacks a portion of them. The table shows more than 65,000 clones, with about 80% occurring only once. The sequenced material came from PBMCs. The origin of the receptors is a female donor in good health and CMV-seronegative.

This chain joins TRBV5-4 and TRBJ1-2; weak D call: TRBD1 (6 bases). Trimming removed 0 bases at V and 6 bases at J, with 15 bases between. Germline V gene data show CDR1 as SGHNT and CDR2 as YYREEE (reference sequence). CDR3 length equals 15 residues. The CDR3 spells CASSLDSRGGDGYTF. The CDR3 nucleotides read TGTGCCAGCAGCTTGGACAGCAGGGGTGGAGATGGCTACACCTTC.

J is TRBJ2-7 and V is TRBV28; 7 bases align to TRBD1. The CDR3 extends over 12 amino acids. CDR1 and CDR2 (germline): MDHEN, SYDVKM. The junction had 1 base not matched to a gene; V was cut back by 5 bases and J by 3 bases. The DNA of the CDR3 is TGTGCCAGCAGTGGGGACAGCTACGAGCAGTACTTC. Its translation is CASSGDSYEQYF.

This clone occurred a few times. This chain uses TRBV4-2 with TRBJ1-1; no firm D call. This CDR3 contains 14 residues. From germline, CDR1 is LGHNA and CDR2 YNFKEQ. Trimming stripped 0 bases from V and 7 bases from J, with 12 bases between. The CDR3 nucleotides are TGTGCCAGCAGCCAAGATTTAGAGAGCCTTGAAGCTTTCTTT. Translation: CASSQDLESLEAFF.

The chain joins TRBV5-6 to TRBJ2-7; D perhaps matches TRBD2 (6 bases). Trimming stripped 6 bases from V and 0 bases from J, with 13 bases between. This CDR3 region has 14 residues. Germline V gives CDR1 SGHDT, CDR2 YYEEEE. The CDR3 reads CASTIRGVSYEQYF. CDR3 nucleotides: TGTGCCAGCACCATACGCGGGGTCTCCTACGAGCAGTACTTC.

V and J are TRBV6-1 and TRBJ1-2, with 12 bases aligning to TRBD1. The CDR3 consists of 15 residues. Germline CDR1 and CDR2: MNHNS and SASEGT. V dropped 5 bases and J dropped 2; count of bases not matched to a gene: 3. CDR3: CASSPGQGANYGYTF. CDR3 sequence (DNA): TGTGCCAGCAGTCCGGGACAGGGGGCAAACTATGGCTACACCTTC.

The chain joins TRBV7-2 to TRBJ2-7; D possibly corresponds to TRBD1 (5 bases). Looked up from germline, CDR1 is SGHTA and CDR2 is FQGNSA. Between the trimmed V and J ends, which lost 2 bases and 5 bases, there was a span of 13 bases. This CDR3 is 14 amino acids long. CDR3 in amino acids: CASSLSLRVHEQYF. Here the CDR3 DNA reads TGTGCCAGCAGCTTAAGTCTCAGGGTTCACGAGCAGTACTTC.

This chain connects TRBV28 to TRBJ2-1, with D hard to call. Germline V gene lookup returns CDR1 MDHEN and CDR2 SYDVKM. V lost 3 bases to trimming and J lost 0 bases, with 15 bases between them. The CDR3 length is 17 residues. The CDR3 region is CASSLISGARSYNEQFF. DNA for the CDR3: TGTGCCAGCAGTTTGATATCCGGAGCCCGCTCCTACAATGAGCAGTTCTTC.

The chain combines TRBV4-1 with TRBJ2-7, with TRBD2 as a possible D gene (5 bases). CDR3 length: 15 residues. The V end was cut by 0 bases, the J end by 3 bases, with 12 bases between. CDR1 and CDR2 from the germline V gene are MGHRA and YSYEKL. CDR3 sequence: CASSQEEGPRYEQYF. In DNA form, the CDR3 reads TGCGCCAGCAGCCAAGAAGAGGGTCCCCGCTACGAGCAGTACTTC.

For the CDR3, the DNA is TGTGCCATTGGACAGTTGAACACTGAAGCTTTCTTT. This codes for CAIGQLNTEAFF. This chain joins TRBV10-3 and TRBJ1-1, with TRBD1 as a possible D gene (6 bases). The germline V and J ends were trimmed by 9 bases and 0 bases, with 8 bases remaining between them. CDR3 size: 12 residues. The V gene's germline CDR1 is ENHRY and CDR2 SYGVKD.

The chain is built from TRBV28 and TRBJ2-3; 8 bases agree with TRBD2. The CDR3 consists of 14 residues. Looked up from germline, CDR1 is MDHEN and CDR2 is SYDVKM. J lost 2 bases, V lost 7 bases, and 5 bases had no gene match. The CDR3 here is CASMSGGHTDTQYF. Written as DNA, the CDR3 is TGTGCCAGCATGAGCGGGGGTCACACAGATACGCAGTATTTT.

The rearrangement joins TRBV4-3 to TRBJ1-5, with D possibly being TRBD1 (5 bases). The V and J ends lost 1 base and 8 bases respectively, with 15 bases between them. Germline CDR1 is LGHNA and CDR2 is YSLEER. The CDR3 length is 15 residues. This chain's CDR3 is CASSQGSGDFKPQHF. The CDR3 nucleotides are TGCGCCAGCAGCCAAGGGTCGGGGGATTTCAAGCCCCAGCATTTT.

The CDR3 bases are TGTGCCAGCAGTGAGGCGACAAAGTATGGCTACACCTTC. Amino acid sequence: CASSEATKYGYTF. The genes are TRBV2 and TRBJ1-2; no firm D call. The V gene's germline CDR1 is SNHLY and CDR2 FYNNEI. Trimming took off 3 bases at V and 5 bases at J, with 10 bases between the two ends. This CDR3 region has 13 residues.

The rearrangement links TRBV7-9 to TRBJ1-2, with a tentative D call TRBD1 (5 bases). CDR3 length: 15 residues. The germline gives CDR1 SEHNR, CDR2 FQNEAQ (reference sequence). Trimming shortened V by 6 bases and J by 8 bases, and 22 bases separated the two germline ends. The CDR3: CASRLSGIGGGGYTF. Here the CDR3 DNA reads TGTGCCAGCAGACTGTCGGGGATCGGGGGAGGAGGCTACACCTTC. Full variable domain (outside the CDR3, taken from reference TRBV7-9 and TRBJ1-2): DTGVSQNPRHKITKRGQNVTFRCDPISEHNRLYWYRQTLGQGPEFLTYFQNEAQLEKSRLLSDRFSAERPKGSFSTLEIQRTEQGDSAMYLCASRLSGIGGGGYTFGSGTRLTVV.

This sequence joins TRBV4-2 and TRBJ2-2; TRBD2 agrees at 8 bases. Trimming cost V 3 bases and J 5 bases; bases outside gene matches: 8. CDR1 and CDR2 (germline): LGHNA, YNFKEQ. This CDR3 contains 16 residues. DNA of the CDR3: TGTGCCAGCAGCCAGATTGGCCGGGGGGGAACCGGGGAGCTGTTTTTT. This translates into CASSQIGRGGTGELFF.

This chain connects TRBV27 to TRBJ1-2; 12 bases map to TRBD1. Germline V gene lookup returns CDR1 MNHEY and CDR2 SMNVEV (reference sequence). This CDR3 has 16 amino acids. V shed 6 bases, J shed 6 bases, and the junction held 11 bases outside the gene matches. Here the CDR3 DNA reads TGTGCCAGCAGGGGACAGGGGGCTAGTTTCATGGATGGCTACACCTTC. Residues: CASRGQGASFMDGYTF.

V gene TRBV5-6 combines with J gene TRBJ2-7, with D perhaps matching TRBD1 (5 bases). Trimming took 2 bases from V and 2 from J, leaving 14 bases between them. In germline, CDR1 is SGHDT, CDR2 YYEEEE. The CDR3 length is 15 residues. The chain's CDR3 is CASSFSAGPTYEQYF. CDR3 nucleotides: TGTGCCAGCAGCTTCAGTGCAGGGCCAACCTACGAGCAGTACTTC.

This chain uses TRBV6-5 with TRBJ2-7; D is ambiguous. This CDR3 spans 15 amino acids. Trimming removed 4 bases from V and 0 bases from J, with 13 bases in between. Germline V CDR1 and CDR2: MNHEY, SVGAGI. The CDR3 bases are TGTGCCAGCAGTTCCCACACGAGGAACTCCTACGAGCAGTACTTC. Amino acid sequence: CASSSHTRNSYEQYF.

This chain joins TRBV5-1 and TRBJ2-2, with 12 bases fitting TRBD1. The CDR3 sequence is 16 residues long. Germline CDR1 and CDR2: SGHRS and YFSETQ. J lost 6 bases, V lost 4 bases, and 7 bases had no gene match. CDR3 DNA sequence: TGCGCCAGCAGCCCGGGACAGGGGGCTAATTCCGGGGAGCTGTTTTTT. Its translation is CASSPGQGANSGELFF.

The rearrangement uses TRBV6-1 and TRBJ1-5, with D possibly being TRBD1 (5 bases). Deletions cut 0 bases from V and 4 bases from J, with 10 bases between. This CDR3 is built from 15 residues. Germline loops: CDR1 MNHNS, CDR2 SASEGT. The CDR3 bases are TGTGCCAGCAGTGAAGCACAGGAGCCAAATCAGCCCCAGCATTTT. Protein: CASSEAQEPNQPQHF.

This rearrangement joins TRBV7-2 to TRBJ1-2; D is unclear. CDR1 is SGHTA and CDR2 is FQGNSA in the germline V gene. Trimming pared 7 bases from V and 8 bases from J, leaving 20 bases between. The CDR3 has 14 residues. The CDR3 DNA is TGTGCCAGCAACTTGGAACAGCGGCAGTGGGGCTACACCTTC. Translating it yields CASNLEQRQWGYTF.

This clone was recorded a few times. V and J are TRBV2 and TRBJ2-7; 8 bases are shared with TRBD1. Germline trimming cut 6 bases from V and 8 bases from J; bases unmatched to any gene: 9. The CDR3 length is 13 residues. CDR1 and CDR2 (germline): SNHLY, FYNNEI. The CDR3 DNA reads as TGTGCCAGCAGCCTATGGACAGGGAATAAGCAGTACTTC. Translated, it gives CASSLWTGNKQYF.

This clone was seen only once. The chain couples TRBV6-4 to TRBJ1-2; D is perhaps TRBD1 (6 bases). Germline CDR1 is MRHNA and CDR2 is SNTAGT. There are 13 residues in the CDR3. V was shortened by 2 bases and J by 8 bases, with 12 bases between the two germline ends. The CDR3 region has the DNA TGTGCCAGCAGTGACACAGGGTTTGGCGGCTACACCTTC. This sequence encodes CASSDTGFGGYTF.

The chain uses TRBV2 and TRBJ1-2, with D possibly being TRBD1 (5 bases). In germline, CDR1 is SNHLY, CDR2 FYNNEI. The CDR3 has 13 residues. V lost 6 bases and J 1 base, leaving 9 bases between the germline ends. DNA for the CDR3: TGTGCCAGCAGGACAGCGTTTAACTATGGCTACACCTTC. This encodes CASRTAFNYGYTF.

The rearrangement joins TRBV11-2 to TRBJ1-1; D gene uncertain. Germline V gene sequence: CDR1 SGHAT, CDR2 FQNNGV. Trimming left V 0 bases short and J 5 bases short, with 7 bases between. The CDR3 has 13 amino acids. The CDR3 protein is CASSLDTRTEAFF. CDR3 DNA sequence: TGTGCCAGCAGCTTAGACACCAGGACTGAAGCTTTCTTT. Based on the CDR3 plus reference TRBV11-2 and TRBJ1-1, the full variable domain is EAGVAQSPRYKIIEKRQSVAFWCNPISGHATLYWYQQILGQGPKLLIQFQNNGVVDDSQLPKDRFSAERLKGVDSTLKIQPAKLEDSAVYLCASSLDTRTEAFFGQGTRLTVV.

The CDR3 DNA sequence: TGTGCCAGTAGTACCTCGGGACTAGCGGGAAGAGCACCGAACACCGGGGAGCTGTTTTTT. It codes for CASSTSGLAGRAPNTGELFF. This sequence joins TRBV19 and TRBJ2-2, with 13 bases lining up with TRBD2. The germline gives CDR1 LNHDA, CDR2 SQIVND (reference sequence). This CDR3 has 20 residues. V dropped 4 bases and J dropped 0; count of bases not matched to a gene: 11.

In DNA form, the CDR3 reads TGTGCCAGCAGCGTCCGCCGGATAACAGGGGGCGGATCACCCCTCCACTTT. Amino acids: CASSVRRITGGGSPLHF. The rearrangement links TRBV5-4 to TRBJ1-6; 9 nucleotides agree with TRBD1. Germline CDR1 is SGHNT and CDR2 is YYREEE (reference sequence). The CDR3 consists of 17 residues. J lost 10 bases, V lost 4 bases, and 15 bases had no gene match.

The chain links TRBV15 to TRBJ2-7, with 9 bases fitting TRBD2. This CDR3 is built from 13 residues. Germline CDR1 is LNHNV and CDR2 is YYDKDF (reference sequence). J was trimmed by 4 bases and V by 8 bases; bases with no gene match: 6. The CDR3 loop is CATRGLAGYEQYF. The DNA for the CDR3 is TGTGCCACCCGGGGTCTAGCGGGGTACGAGCAGTACTTC. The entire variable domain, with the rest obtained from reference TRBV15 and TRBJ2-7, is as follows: DAMVIQNPRYQVTQFGKPVTLSCSQTLNHNVMYWYQQKSSQAPKLLFHYYDKDFNNEADTPDNFQSRRPNTSFCFLDIRSPGLGDTAMYLCATRGLAGYEQYFGPGTRLTVT.